This paragraph reports one T cell receptor beta chain. What it recognizes is unknown. Trimming took 3 bases from V and 6 from J, leaving 16 bases between them. CDR1 is SGDLS, CDR2 YYNGEE, per germline. The CDR3 has 14 amino acids. The data are from a study of shared clonotypes between healthy human individuals. General study findings and limits: Memory subsets generally showed lower estimated richness than naive subsets.

Libraries were prepared by immunoSEQ multiplex PCR; TCRdb keeps only in-frame clonotypes and omits some of them. The sample holds some 800,000 clones, nearly 95% seen once. It was CD45RO-negative cells, positively selected for CCR7, that made up naive CD8 cells, with terminally differentiated effector memory CD45RA+ cells excluded. This receptor was obtained from a man between 25 and 39 years old in good health. The rearrangement links TRBV9 to TRBJ2-7; no clear D gene. The source material was naive CD8+ T cells sorted from blood. The CDR3 DNA follows: TGTGCCAGCAGCGCCGAGCGTGGGCATAGCGAGCAGTACTTC. Translating it yields CASSAERGHSEQYF.